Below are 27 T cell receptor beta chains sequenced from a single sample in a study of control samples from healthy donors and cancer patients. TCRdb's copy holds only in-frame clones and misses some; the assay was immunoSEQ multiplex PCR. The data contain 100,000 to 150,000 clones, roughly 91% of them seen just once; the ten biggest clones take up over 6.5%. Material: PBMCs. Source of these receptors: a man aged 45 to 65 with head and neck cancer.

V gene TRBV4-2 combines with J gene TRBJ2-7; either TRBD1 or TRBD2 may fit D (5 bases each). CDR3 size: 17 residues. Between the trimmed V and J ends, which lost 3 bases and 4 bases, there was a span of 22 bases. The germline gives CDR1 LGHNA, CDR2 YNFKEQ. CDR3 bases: TGTGCCAGCAGCCAGACCCGGGACCCTAATGGTTATTACGAGCAGTACTTC. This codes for CASSQTRDPNGYYEQYF.

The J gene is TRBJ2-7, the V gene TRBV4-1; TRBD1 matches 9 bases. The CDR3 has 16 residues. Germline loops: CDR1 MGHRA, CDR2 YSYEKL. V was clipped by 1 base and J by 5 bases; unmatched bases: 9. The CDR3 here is CASSQVTGTGHDEQYF. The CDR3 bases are TGCGCCAGCAGCCAAGTTACCGGGACAGGGCACGACGAGCAGTACTTC.

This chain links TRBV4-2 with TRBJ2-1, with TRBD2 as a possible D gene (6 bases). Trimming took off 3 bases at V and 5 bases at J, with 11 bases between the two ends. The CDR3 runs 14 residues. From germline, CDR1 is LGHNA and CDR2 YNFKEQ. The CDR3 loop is CASSQTSLDNEQFF. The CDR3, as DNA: TGTGCCAGCAGCCAGACTAGTCTAGACAATGAGCAGTTCTTC.

As DNA, the CDR3 is TGTGCCAGCAGCTCCTACCTGGGTAATGAAAAACTGTTTTTT. The encoded protein is CASSSYLGNEKLFF. V gene TRBV7-9 combines with J gene TRBJ1-4; D is ambiguous. V lost 4 bases and J 4 bases, leaving 10 bases between the germline ends. This CDR3 spans 14 amino acids. Germline assignment: CDR1 SEHNR and CDR2 FQNEAQ (reference sequence).

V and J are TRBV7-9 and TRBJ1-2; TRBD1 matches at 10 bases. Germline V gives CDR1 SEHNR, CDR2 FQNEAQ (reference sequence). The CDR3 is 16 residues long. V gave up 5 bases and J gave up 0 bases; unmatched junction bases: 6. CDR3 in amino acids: CASSPSGQGTNYGYTF. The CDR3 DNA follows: TGTGCCAGCAGCCCATCGGGACAGGGGACTAACTATGGCTACACCTTC.

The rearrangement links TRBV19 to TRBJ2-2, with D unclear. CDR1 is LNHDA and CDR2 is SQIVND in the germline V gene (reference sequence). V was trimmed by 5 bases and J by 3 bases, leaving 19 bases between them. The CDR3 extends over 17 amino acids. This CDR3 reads CASSSISLRFYTGELFF. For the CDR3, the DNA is TGTGCCAGTAGTTCAATTAGTTTAAGATTTTACACCGGGGAGCTGTTTTTT.

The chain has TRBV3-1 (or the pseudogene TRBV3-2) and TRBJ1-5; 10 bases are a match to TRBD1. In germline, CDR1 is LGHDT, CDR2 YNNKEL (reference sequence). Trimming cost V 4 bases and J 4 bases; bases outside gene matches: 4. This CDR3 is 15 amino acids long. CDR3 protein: CASSRTGQGNQPQHF. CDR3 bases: TGTGCCAGCAGCCGCACGGGACAGGGGAATCAGCCCCAGCATTTT.

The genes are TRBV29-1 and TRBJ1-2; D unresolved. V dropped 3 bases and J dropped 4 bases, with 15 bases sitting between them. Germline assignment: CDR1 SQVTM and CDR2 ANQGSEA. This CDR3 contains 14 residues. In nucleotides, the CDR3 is TGCAGCGTTGAGGAGCGGCCTAGGTTCTATGGCTACACCTTC. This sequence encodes CSVEERPRFYGYTF.

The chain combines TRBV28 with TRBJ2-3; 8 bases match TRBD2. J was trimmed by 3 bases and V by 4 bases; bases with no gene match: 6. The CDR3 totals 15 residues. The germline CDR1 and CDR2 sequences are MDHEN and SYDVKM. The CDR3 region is CASSSDGRVTDTQYF. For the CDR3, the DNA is TGTGCCAGCAGTTCAGACGGGAGGGTAACAGATACGCAGTATTTT.

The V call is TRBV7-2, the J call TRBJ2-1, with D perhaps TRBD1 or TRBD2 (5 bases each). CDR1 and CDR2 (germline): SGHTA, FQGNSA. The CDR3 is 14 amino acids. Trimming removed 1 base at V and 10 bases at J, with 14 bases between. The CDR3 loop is CASSLVGEGSEQFF. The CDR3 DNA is TGTGCCAGCAGCTTAGTGGGGGAAGGTTCGGAGCAGTTCTTC.

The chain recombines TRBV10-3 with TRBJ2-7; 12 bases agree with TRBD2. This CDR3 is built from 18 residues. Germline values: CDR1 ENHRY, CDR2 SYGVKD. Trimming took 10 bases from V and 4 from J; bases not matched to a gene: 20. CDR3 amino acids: CATHSVTSGRSATYEQYF. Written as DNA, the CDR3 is TGTGCCACTCATTCCGTAACTAGCGGGAGGTCGGCGACGTACGAGCAGTACTTC.

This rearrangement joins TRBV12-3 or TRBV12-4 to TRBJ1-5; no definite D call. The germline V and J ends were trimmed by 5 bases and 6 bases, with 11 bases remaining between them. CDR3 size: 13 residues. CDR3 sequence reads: CASSIHPFQPQHF. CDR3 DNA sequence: TGTGCCAGCAGTATTCACCCATTTCAGCCCCAGCATTTT.

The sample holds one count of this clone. CDR3 coding DNA: TGTGCCAGCAGTTACTCGAGGACCCCGAGGTCTGGCTACACCTTC. Translated: CASSYSRTPRSGYTF. The chain is built from TRBV6-5 and TRBJ1-2; no definite D call. Germline CDR1 is MNHEY and CDR2 is SVGAGI. This CDR3 has 15 residues. V lost 0 bases to trimming and J lost 7 bases, with 15 bases between them.

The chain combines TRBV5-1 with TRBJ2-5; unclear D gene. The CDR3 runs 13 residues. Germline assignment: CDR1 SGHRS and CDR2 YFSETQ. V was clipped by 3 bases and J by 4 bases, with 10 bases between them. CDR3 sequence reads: CASSSSYRETQYF. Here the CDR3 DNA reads TGCGCCAGCAGCTCCTCATATCGAGAGACCCAGTACTTC.

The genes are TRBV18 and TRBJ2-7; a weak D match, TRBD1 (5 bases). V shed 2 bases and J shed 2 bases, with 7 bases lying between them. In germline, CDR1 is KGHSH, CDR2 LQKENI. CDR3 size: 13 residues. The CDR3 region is CASSPAGTYEQYF. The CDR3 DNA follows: TGTGCCAGCTCACCAGCAGGGACCTACGAGCAGTACTTC.

The CDR3 DNA reads as TGTGCCAGCAGCCCCCTAGACTCCTACGAGCAGTACTTC. Translated: CASSPLDSYEQYF. The chain uses TRBV27 and TRBJ2-7; D unclear. Trimming shortened V by 6 bases and J by 0 bases, and 9 bases separated the two germline ends. The CDR3 has 13 residues. Germline V gene data show CDR1 as MNHEY and CDR2 as SMNVEV (reference sequence).

CDR3 coding DNA: TGTGCCAGTAGTATAGGGCCGGGACCTAATGAAAAACTGTTTTTT. It codes for CASSIGPGPNEKLFF. The chain has TRBV19 and TRBJ1-4; perhaps TRBD1 as D (5 bases). The CDR3 is made up of 15 amino acids. V lost 1 base and J 3 bases, leaving 9 bases between the germline ends. Per germline, CDR1 LNHDA and CDR2 SQIVND (reference sequence).

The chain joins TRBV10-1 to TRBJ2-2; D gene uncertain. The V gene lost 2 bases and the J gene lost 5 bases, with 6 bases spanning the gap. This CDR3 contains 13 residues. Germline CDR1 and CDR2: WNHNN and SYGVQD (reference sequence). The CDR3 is CASSEMATGELFF. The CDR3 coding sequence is TGCGCCAGCAGTGAGATGGCGACCGGGGAGCTGTTTTTT.

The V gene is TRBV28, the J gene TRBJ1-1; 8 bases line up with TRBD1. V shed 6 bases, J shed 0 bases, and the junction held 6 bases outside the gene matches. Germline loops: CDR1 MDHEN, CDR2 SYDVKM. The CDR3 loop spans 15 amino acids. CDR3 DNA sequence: TGTGCCAGCAGGCCCAGGGGGCCGATGAACACTGAAGCTTTCTTT. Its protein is CASRPRGPMNTEAFF.

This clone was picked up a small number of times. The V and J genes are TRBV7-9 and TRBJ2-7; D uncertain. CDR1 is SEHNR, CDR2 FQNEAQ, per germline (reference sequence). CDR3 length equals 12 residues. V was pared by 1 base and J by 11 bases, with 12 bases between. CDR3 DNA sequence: TGTGCCAGCAGCTTAGAAACCAGTAGGAAGTACTTC. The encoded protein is CASSLETSRKYF.

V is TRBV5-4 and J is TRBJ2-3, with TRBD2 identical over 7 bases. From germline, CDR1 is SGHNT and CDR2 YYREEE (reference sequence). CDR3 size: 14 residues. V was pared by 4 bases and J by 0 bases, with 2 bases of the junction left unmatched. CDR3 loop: CASSRGESTDTQYF. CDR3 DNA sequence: TGTGCCAGCAGCCGGGGGGAAAGCACAGATACGCAGTATTTT.

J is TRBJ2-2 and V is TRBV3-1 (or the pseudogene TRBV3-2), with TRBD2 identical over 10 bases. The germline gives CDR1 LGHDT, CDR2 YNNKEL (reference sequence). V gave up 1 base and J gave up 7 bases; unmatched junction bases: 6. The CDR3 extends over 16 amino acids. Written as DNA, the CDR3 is TGTGCCAGCAGCCAAGTTACTAGCGGGACGGACGGGGAGCTGTTTTTT. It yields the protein CASSQVTSGTDGELFF.

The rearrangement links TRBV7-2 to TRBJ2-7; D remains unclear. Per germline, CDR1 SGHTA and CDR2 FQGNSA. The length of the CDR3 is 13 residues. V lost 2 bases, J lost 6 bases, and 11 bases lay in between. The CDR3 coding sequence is TGTGCCAGCAGCTTAAATGTGCGTCTCGAGCAGTACTTC. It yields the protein CASSLNVRLEQYF.

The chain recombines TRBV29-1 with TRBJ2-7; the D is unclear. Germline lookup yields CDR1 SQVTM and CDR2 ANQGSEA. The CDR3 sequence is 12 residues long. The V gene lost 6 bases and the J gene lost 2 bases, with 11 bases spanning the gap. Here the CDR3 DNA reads TGCAGCGTGGGTTGGGCAACCTACGAGCAGTACTTC. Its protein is CSVGWATYEQYF.

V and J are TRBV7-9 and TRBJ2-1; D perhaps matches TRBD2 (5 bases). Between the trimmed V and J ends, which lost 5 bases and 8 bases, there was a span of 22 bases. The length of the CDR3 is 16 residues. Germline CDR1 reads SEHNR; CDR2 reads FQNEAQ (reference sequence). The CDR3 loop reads CASSVTSRPEGDEQFF. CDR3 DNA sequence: TGTGCCAGCAGCGTGACATCCAGACCTGAGGGCGATGAGCAGTTCTTC.

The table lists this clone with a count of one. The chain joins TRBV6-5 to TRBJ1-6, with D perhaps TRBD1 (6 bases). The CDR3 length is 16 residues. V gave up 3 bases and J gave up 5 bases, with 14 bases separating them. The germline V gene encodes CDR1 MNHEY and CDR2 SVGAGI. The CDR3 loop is CASSYNVGTHNSPLHF. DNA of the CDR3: TGTGCCAGCAGTTATAATGTGGGGACACATAATTCACCCCTCCACTTT.

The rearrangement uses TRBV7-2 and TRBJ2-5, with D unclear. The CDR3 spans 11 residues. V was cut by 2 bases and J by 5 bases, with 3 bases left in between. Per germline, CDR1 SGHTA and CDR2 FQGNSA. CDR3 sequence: CASSLTETQYF. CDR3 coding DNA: TGTGCCAGCAGCTTAACGGAGACCCAGTACTTC. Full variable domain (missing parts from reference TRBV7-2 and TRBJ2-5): GAGVSQSPSNKVTEKGKDVELRCDPISGHTALYWYRQSLGQGLEFLIYFQGNSAPDKSGLPSDRFSAERTGGSVSTLTIQRTQQEDSAVYLCASSLTETQYFGPGTRLLVL.